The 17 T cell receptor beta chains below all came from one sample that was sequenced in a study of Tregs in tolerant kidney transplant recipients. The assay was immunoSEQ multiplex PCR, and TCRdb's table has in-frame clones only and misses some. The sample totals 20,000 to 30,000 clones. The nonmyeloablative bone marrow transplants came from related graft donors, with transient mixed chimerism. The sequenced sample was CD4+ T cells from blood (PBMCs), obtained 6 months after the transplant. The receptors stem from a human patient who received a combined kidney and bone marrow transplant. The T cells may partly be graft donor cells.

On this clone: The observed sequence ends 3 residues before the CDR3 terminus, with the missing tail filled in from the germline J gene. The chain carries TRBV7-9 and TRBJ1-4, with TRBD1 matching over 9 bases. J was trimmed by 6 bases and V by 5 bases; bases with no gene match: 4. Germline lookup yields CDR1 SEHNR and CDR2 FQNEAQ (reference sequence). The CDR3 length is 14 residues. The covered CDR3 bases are TGTGCCAGCAGCAGGGACAGGGCAGATGAAAAA. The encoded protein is CASSRDRADEK. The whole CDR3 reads CASSRDRADEKLFF.

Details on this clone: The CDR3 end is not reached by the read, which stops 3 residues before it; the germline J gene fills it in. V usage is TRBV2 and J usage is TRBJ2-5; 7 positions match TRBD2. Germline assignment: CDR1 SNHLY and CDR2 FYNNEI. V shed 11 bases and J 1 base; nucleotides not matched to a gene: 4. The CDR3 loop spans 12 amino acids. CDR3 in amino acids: CAGGEAQETQYF. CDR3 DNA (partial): TGTGCCGGGGGGGAAGCCCAAGAGACC.

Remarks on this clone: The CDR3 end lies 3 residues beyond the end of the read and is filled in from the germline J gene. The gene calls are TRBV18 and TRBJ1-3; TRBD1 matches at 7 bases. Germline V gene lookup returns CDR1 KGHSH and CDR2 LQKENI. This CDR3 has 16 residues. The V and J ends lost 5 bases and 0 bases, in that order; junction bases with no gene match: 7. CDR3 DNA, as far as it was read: TGTGCCAGCTCAACCAAGACAGGGCCCTCTGGAAACACC. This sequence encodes CASSTKTGPSGNT. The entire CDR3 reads CASSTKTGPSGNTIYF.

This CDR3 is CASSAQGTNEKLFF. The sequenced CDR3 bases are TGTGCCAGCAGTGCGCAGGGCACTAATGAAAAA. V is TRBV6-1 and J is TRBJ1-4, with a weak D call TRBD1 (5 bases). The sequence runs out 3 residues before the end of the CDR3; the remainder is reconstructed from the germline J gene. The CDR3 totals 14 residues. Per the germline V gene, CDR1 is MNHNS and CDR2 is SASEGT. With 4 bases removed from V and 2 bases from J, the gap between germline ends came to 8 bases.

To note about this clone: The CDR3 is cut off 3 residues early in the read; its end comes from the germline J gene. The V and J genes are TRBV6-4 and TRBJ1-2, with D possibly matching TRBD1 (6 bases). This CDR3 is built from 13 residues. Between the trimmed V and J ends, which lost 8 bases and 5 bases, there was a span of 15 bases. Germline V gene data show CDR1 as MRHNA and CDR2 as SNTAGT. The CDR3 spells CASGWTVGYGYTF. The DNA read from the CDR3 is TGTGCCAGCGGGTGGACAGTAGGATATGGC.

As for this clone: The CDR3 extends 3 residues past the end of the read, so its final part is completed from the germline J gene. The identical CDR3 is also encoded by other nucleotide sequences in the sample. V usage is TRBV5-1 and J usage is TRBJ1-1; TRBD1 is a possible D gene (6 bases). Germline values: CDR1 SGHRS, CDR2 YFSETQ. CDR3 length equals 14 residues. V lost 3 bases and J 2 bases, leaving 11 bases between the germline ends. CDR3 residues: CASSSRTANTEAFF. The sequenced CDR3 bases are TGCGCCAGCAGCTCCCGGACAGCTAACACTGAA.

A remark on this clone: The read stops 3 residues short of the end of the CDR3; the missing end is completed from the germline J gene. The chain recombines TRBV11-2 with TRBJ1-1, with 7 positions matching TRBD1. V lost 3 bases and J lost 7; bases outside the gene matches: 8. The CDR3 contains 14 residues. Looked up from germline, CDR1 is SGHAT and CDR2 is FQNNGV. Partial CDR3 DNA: TGTGCCAGCAGCTTCCAGGAGGGGGCGAGTGAA. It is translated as CASSFQEGASE. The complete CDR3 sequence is CASSFQEGASEAFF.

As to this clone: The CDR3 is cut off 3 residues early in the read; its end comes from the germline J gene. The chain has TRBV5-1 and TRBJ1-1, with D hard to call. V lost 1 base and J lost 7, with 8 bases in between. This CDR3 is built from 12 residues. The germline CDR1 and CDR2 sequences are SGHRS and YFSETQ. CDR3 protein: CASSLPGREAFF. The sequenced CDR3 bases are TGCGCCAGCAGCTTGCCCGGTCGTGAA.

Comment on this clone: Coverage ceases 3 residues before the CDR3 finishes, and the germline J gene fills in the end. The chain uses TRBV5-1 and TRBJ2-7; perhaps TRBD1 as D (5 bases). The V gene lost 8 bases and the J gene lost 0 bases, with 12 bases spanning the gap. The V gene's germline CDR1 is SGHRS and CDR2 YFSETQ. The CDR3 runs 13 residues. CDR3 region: CASSQVPSYEQYF. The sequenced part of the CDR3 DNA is TGCGCCAGTTCACAGGTTCCCTCCTACGAG.

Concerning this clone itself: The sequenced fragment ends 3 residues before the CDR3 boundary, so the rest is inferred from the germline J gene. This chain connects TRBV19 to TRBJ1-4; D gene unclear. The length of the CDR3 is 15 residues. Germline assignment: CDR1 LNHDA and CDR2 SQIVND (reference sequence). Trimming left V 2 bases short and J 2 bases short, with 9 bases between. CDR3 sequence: CASSILWQTNEKLFF. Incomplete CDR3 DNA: TGTGCCAGTAGTATATTGTGGCAGACTAATGAAAAA.

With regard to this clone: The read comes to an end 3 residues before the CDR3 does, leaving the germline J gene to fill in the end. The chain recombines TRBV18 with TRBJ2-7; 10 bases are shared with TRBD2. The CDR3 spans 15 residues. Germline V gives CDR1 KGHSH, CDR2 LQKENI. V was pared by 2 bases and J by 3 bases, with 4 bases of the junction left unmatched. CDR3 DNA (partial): TGTGCCAGCTCACCAAGTCTAGCGGGAGTCTACGAG. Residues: CASSPSLAGVYE. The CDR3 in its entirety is CASSPSLAGVYEQYF. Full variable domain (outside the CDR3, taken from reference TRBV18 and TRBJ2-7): NAGVMQNPRHLVRRRGQEARLRCSPMKGHSHVYWYRQLPEEGLKFMVYLQKENIIDESGMPKERFSAEFPKEGPSILRIQQVVRGDSAAYFCASSPSLAGVYEQYFGPGTRLTVT.

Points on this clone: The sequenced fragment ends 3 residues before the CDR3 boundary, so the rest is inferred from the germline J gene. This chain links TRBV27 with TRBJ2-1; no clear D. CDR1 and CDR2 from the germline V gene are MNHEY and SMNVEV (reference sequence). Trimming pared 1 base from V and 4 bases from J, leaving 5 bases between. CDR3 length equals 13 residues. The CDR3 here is CASSLLGYNEQFF. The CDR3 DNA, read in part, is TGTGCCAGCAGTTTATTAGGGTACAATGAG.

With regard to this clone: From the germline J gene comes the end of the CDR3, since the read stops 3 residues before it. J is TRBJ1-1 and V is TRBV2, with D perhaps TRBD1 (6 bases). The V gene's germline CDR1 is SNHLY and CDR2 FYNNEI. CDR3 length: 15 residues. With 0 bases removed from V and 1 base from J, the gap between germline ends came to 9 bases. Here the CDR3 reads CASSEAGGPNTEAFF. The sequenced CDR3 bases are TGTGCCAGCAGTGAAGCGGGGGGGCCGAACACTGAA.

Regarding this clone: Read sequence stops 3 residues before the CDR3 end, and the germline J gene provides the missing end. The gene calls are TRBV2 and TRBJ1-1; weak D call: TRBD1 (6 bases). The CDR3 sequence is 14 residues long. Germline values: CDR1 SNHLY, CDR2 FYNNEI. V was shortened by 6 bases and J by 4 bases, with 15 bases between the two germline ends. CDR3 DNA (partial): TGTGCCAGCAGCAACCGACAGGTATCCACTGAA. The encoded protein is CASSNRQVSTE. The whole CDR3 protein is CASSNRQVSTEAFF.

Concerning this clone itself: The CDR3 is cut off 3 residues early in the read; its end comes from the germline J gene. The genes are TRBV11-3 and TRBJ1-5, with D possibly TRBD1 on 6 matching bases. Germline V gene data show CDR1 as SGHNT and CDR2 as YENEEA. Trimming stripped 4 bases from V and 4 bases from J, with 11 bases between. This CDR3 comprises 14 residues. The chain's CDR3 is CASSSQGLNQPQHF. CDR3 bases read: TGTGCCAGCAGCTCCCAGGGGCTTAATCAGCCC.

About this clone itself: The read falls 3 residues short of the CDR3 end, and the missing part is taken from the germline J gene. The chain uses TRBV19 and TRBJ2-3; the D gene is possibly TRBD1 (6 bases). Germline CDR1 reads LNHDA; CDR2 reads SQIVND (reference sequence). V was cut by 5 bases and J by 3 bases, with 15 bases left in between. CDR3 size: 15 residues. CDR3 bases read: TGTGCCAGTAGTGATTCTGGGGGCGCGACAGATACG. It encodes CASSDSGGATDT. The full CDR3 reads CASSDSGGATDTQYF.

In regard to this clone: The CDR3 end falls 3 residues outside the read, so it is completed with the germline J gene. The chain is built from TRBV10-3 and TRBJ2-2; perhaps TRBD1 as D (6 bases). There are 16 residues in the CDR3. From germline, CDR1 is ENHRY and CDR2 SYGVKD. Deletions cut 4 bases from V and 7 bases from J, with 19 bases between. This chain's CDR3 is CAISGGSQGGIGELFF. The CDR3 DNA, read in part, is TGTGCCATCAGTGGGGGGTCACAGGGTGGAATCGGGGAG.